The 24 T cell receptor beta chains below were found in one sample sequenced in a study of CD8 T cells in Susac syndrome (dated 2019 in TCRdb). Library construction relied on the immunoSEQ multiplex PCR assay. RNA was extracted using the RNeasy kit, and roughly 0.5 to 1 microgram was reverse transcribed with random hexamers. TCRdb redid the processing of the public reads, applying fastp at Q25 and MiXCR, and retained in-frame beta chains. For every CDR3 protein sequence, its rows merge into one entry that carries the most common genes and DNA. The sample yields some 200,000 distinct CDR3 sequences; more than 85% were counted once. In total, the top ten clones hold approximately 0.16% of the sample. The sequenced material came from CD8+ T cells from PBMCs. The origin of the receptors is a human donor with Susac syndrome.

This clonotype is a singleton in its sample. The V gene is TRBV20-1, the J gene TRBJ2-7; D might be TRBD2 (6 bases). Trimming removed 6 bases from V and 0 bases from J, with 12 bases in between. The CDR3 length is 13 residues. The germline CDR1 and CDR2 sequences are DFQATT and SNEGSKA (reference sequence). The chain's CDR3 is CSARGAPSYEQYF. In DNA, the CDR3 is TGCAGTGCCCGCGGGGCCCCCTCCTACGAGCAGTACTTC.

The chain couples TRBV10-3 to TRBJ2-1, with 7 bases matching TRBD1. The CDR3 is 14 amino acids. Looked up from germline, CDR1 is ENHRY and CDR2 is SYGVKD. V was pared by 6 bases and J by 5 bases, with 7 bases of the junction left unmatched. The CDR3 region has the DNA TGTGCCATCAGGAACAGGGGTCAAGACAATGAGCAGTTCTTC. Residues: CAIRNRGQDNEQFF.

The chain is built from TRBV2 and TRBJ1-5, with a possible D match to TRBD1 (6 bases). The length of the CDR3 is 16 residues. CDR1 SNHLY and CDR2 FYNNEI come from the germline V gene. Trimming left V 4 bases short and J 4 bases short, with 17 bases between. The CDR3, as DNA: TGTGCCAGCAGTGGACGCACAGGGAGCTTTAATCAGCCCCAGCATTTT. Its protein is CASSGRTGSFNQPQHF.

The chain combines TRBV20-1 with TRBJ2-7; TRBD2 matches at 8 bases. The CDR3 is 13 amino acids. The V gene's germline CDR1 is DFQATT and CDR2 SNEGSKA (reference sequence). Losses at the gene ends were 3 bases for V and 3 bases for J; bases not matched to a gene: 4. The CDR3 DNA sequence: TGCAGTGCTAGCGGGAGGGGAAACTACGAGCAGTACTTC. Its translation is CSASGRGNYEQYF.

This sequence joins TRBV28 and TRBJ2-7; D is possibly TRBD1 or TRBD2 (7 bases each). There are 15 residues in the CDR3. V lost 6 bases and J 4 bases, leaving 19 bases between the germline ends. Germline CDR1 is MDHEN and CDR2 is SYDVKM. As DNA, the CDR3 is TGTGCCAGCAGCCCCCAGGGGGAGGGGATGTACGAGCAGTACTTC. Its translation: CASSPQGEGMYEQYF.

The CDR3 here is CSATNVRLAKETQYF. CDR3 nucleotide sequence: TGCAGTGCCACAAACGTGCGCCTAGCGAAAGAGACCCAGTACTTC. The genes are TRBV20-1 and TRBJ2-5; D may be TRBD2 (6 bases). CDR1 is DFQATT and CDR2 is SNEGSKA in the germline V gene (reference sequence). V lost 6 bases to trimming and J lost 3 bases, with 20 bases between them. The CDR3 loop spans 15 amino acids.

The rearrangement joins TRBV24-1 to TRBJ1-1; a possible D gene is TRBD1 (5 bases). CDR1 and CDR2 from the germline V gene are KGHDR and SFDVKD. The CDR3 runs 14 residues. Trimming left V 4 bases short and J 7 bases short, with 15 bases between. The CDR3 nucleotides are TGTGCCACCAGTGACACAACCGGGGACGGTGAAGCTTTCTTT. It yields the protein CATSDTTGDGEAFF.

The rearrangement joins TRBV30 to TRBJ1-1; 9 bases are shared with TRBD1. CDR1 is GTSNPN and CDR2 is SVGIG in the germline V gene (reference sequence). The CDR3 has 13 amino acids. DNA for the CDR3: TGTGTTCTTACAGGGGGCTTGAGATCTGAAGCTTTCTTT. Protein: CVLTGGLRSEAFF. The entire variable domain, with the rest obtained from reference TRBV30 and TRBJ1-1, is as follows: SQTIHQWPATLVQPVGSPLSLECTVEGTSNPNLYWYRQAAGRGLQLLFYSVGIGQISSEVPQNLSASRPQDRQFILSSKKLLLSDSGFYLCVLTGGLRSEAFFGQGTRLTVV.

The rearrangement links TRBV7-2 to TRBJ1-5; 10 bases agree with TRBD1. Trimming at V came to 4 bases and at J to 6 bases, leaving 3 bases not matched to a gene. The CDR3 length is 14 residues. Germline CDR1 and CDR2: SGHTA and FQGNSA. Here the CDR3 reads CASSWDRGSQPQHF. The CDR3 DNA is TGTGCCAGCAGCTGGGACAGGGGAAGTCAGCCCCAGCATTTT.

The chain links TRBV29-1 to TRBJ2-7; perhaps TRBD2 as D (6 bases). Deletions cut 3 bases from V and 2 bases from J, with 14 bases between. This CDR3 region has 14 residues. CDR1 and CDR2 from the germline V gene are SQVTM and ANQGSEA. DNA of the CDR3: TGCAGCGTTGATTATGGGGGGTCGGCCTACGAGCAGTACTTC. Translating it yields CSVDYGGSAYEQYF.

The chain joins TRBV9 to TRBJ1-1; a weak D match, TRBD1 (5 bases). The CDR3 is made up of 17 amino acids. Trimming stripped 3 bases from V and 1 base from J, with 19 bases between. The germline CDR1 and CDR2 sequences are SGDLS and YYNGEE. The DNA of the CDR3 is TGTGCCAGCAGCGGTGGCAATCTAGGGGACCCGAACACTGAAGCTTTCTTT. The encoded protein is CASSGGNLGDPNTEAFF.

This clonotype was counted between two and nine times. The rearrangement uses TRBV12-3 or TRBV12-4 and TRBJ2-5; TRBD2 agrees at 9 bases. Trimming took 5 bases from V and 1 from J; bases not matched to a gene: 8. The CDR3 sequence is 16 residues long. CDR3 in amino acids: CASSQPERGAQETQYF. DNA of the CDR3: TGTGCCAGCAGTCAACCTGAGCGGGGGGCCCAAGAGACCCAGTACTTC.

The V gene is TRBV2, the J gene TRBJ2-2; no reliable D call. This CDR3 has 14 amino acids. Germline V gene lookup returns CDR1 SNHLY and CDR2 FYNNEI. V was trimmed by 7 bases and J by 1 base, leaving 10 bases between them. The CDR3, as DNA: TGTGCCAGCACCACGACCCAGAACACCGGGGAGCTGTTTTTT. This encodes CASTTTQNTGELFF. The full variable domain, with the rest looked up from reference TRBV2 and TRBJ2-2, is EPEVTQTPSHQVTQMGQEVILRCVPISNHLYFYWYRQILGQKVEFLVSFYNNEISEKSEIFDDQFSVERPDGSNFTLKIRSTKLEDSAMYFCASTTTQNTGELFFGEGSRLTVL.

This chain links TRBV28 with TRBJ2-7; no definite D call. The germline V and J ends were trimmed by 2 bases and 3 bases, with 8 bases remaining between them. Per the germline V gene, CDR1 is MDHEN and CDR2 is SYDVKM. This CDR3 comprises 13 residues. The CDR3 DNA reads as TGTGCCAGCAGTTTACCTACCGTCTACGAGCAGTACTTC. This translates into CASSLPTVYEQYF. The variable domain in full, completed from reference TRBV28 and TRBJ2-7, reads DVKVTQSSRYLVKRTGEKVFLECVQDMDHENMFWYRQDPGLGLRLIYFSYDVKMKEKGDIPEGYSVSREKKERFSLILESASTNQTSMYLCASSLPTVYEQYFGPGTRLTVT.

This clonotype was seen only a few times. The junction departs from the called germline gene at one end, perhaps through a read error. In DNA form, the CDR3 reads TGTGCCAGCAGTTTAGTTGGCACTGAAGCTTTCTTT. Its translation: CASSLVGTEAFF. The gene calls are TRBV5-1 and TRBJ1-1; D uncertain. In germline, CDR1 is SGHRS, CDR2 YFSETQ. The CDR3 runs 12 residues.

The chain combines TRBV27 with TRBJ1-2; 7 bases map to TRBD1. The germline CDR1 and CDR2 sequences are MNHEY and SMNVEV (reference sequence). This CDR3 has 14 amino acids. Germline trimming cut 3 bases from V and 1 base from J; bases unmatched to any gene: 2. This CDR3 is CASSFRGGNYGYTF. The CDR3 DNA follows: TGTGCCAGCAGTTTCAGGGGGGGTAACTATGGCTACACCTTC.

The chain is built from TRBV7-9 and TRBJ1-2, with TRBD1 identical over 7 bases. This CDR3 is 13 amino acids long. The ends lost 5 bases at V and 6 bases at J; junction bases unmatched: 6. The germline V gene has CDR1 SEHNR and CDR2 FQNEAQ (reference sequence). The CDR3 reads CASSRTGEHGYTF. DNA of the CDR3: TGTGCCAGCAGCCGTACAGGGGAGCATGGCTACACCTTC. The full variable domain, its missing parts supplied by reference TRBV7-9 and TRBJ1-2, is DTGVSQNPRHKITKRGQNVTFRCDPISEHNRLYWYRQTLGQGPEFLTYFQNEAQLEKSRLLSDRFSAERPKGSFSTLEIQRTEQGDSAMYLCASSRTGEHGYTFGSGTRLTVV.

The chain uses TRBV12-3 or TRBV12-4 and TRBJ1-1; D is possibly TRBD1 (6 bases). V was shortened by 2 bases and J by 11 bases, with 12 bases between the two germline ends. The CDR3 extends over 12 amino acids. This chain's CDR3 is CASSLRTVAAFF. CDR3 sequence (DNA): TGTGCCAGCAGTTTACGGACAGTAGCGGCTTTCTTT.

The chain links TRBV4-1 to TRBJ2-7; D remains ambiguous. The CDR3 sequence is 13 residues long. Germline-derived CDR1 and CDR2 are MGHRA and YSYEKL. Trimming took off 0 bases at V and 5 bases at J, with 8 bases between the two ends. CDR3 coding DNA: TGCGCCAGCAGCCAAGATCAAGGGAACGAGCAGTACTTC. Its protein product is CASSQDQGNEQYF.

This clonotype has a handful of counts. The J gene is TRBJ1-2, the V gene TRBV6-5; D is undetermined. This CDR3 comprises 11 residues. V lost 5 bases to trimming and J lost 5 bases, with 6 bases between them. CDR1 is MNHEY, CDR2 SVGAGI, per germline. The CDR3 DNA is TGTGCCAGCAGTCCGGGGTATGGCTACACCTTC. The encoded protein is CASSPGYGYTF.

This chain links TRBV6-2 or TRBV6-3 with TRBJ1-2, with 9 nucleotides matching TRBD1. After removal of 6 bases from V and 5 bases from J, the junction contained 4 bases not matched to a gene. This CDR3 spans 13 amino acids. The V gene's germline CDR1 is MNHEY and CDR2 SVGEGT. CDR3: CASRLDRGYGYTF. DNA for the CDR3: TGTGCCAGCAGACTCGACAGGGGGTATGGCTACACCTTC.

The chain combines TRBV7-9 with TRBJ1-1; D possibly corresponds to TRBD1 (6 bases). This CDR3 region has 15 residues. CDR1 is SEHNR, CDR2 FQNEAQ, per germline (reference sequence). Trimming left V 3 bases short and J 1 base short, with 12 bases between. In nucleotides, the CDR3 is TGTGCCAGCAGCTTGAACAGGGAAACGAACACTGAAGCTTTCTTT. This translates into CASSLNRETNTEAFF. Full variable domain (rest looked up from reference TRBV7-9 and TRBJ1-1): DTGVSQNPRHKITKRGQNVTFRCDPISEHNRLYWYRQTLGQGPEFLTYFQNEAQLEKSRLLSDRFSAERPKGSFSTLEIQRTEQGDSAMYLCASSLNRETNTEAFFGQGTRLTVV.

The CDR3 region is CASSHLGDYGYTF. The DNA for the CDR3 is TGCGCCAGCAGCCATCTGGGGGACTATGGCTACACCTTC. The rearrangement joins TRBV4-1 to TRBJ1-2; possibly TRBD1 for D (5 bases). The CDR3 consists of 13 residues. The V end lost 3 bases, the J end lost 3 bases, and 8 bases lay between the germline ends. The germline V gene encodes CDR1 MGHRA and CDR2 YSYEKL.

The genes are TRBV12-3 or TRBV12-4 and TRBJ1-2; 10 bases align to TRBD1. CDR3 length: 14 amino acids. Trimming took 5 bases from V and 8 from J; bases not matched to a gene: 8. This CDR3 reads CASSRDRGKGGYTF. The CDR3, as DNA: TGTGCCAGCAGTCGGGACAGGGGAAAGGGGGGCTACACCTTC.